This T cell receptor (beta chain) was observed in a study of naive and memory T cell subsets. In its sample, this clonotype was seen many times. Both TRBC1 and TRBC2 were covered by a beta constant-region primer of two equimolar oligonucleotides. Ligated cDNA was amplified by four rounds of PCR with nested alpha and beta constant-region primers and SP2. Via MiXCR, TCRdb re-called the UMI-ligation and nested PCR reads, giving one row per CDR3 protein. In the table there are 9,700 or so distinct CDR3 sequences, 4.5% to 7% of which are singletons. This clonotype was sampled from a human donor in good health. Sequenced: CD4+ TEMRA cells from blood. Described subset: effector memory re-expressing CD45RA, CD45RA+ CD27-.

The CDR3 DNA sequence: TGCAGTGCTAGAGTTGTAAGATCTAGGGGGGTGAACACTGAAGCTTTCTTT. It translates to CSARVVRSRGVNTEAFF. The rearrangement links TRBV20-1 to TRBJ1-1; D possibly corresponds to TRBD1 (6 bases). This CDR3 comprises 17 residues. V was pared by 1 base and J by 0 bases, with 18 bases between. CDR1 is DFQATT, CDR2 SNEGSKA, per germline (reference sequence).